These T cell receptor beta chains were read from a single sample in a study of T cells in tuberculosis. Sequencing used immunoSEQ multiplex PCR; TCRdb keeps in-frame clones, though not all of them. Of about 88,000 clones listed, approximately 91% were seen once; the top ten hold around 2%. Sequencing input: CD1b-GMM tetramer-negative cells sorted from PBMCs. The origin of the receptors is an adult woman with latent tuberculosis. CDR3s leave out the opening cysteine and the closing phenylalanine or tryptophan.

TRBV7-7,ASSLSTREKETQY
TRBV28,ASSDTPGGYT
TRBV5-6,ASSLLDSQGEEQY
TRBV19,ASRPTRDRANEKLF
TRBV27,ASSRQDGYGYT
TRBV27,ASSSQGYYGYT
TRBV7-2,ASSLNAGRANEKLF
TRBV19,ATKQGVSEKLF
TRBV29-1,SAAGTSGGPELNEQF
TRBV4-1,ASSQESAGGLSDTQY
TRBV2,ASREPGTNEKLF
TRBV2,ASSEARGLYTEAF
TRBV7-2,ASSLYGGGRRGGELF
TRBV5-6,ASSFGRASTEAF
TRBV5-1,ASSLAPDSPGYEQY
TRBV27,ASTTGGKTQY
TRBV5-1,ASSLVDGGSGELF
TRBV18,ASSRGAGANVLT
TRBV7-7,ASSLATGAAGELF
TRBV11-3,ASSGTTDTQY
TRBV27,ASSLTSGPRSQETQY
TRBV6-5,ASSYNSGGEDTQY
TRBV5-1,ASSAGTLANTGELF
TRBV27,ASSLFATSTDTQY
TRBV27,ASSFQGGAETQY
TRBV7-9,ASSLPGLGAPEQY
TRBV7-9,ASSLTRLAGGVYNEQF
TRBV14,ASSQRTGRYHYGYT
TRBV7-6,ASSLGEENTEAF
TRBV27,ASSFLPGTNEAF
TRBV6-5,ASSRGGAGGNIQY
TRBV7-2,ASSITGTGMYQPQH
TRBV5-4,ASSLGAGRTYNEQF
TRBV19,ASKTGGISNSPLH
TRBV6-6,ANPMGPRGEQF
TRBV7-9,ASSLQGVYEQY
TRBV11-2,ASRDSGHNEQF
TRBV6-1,ASIRQGNGNQPQH
TRBV5-1,ASSPGQGLTEAF
TRBV4-2,ASSQGLAGSPPDTQY
TRBV28,ASSSGGQGGNYGYT
TRBV18,ASSPPGGGRYNEQF